Shown below are 29 T cell receptor beta chains from a single sample sequenced in a study of T-cell memory formation after mild COVID-19. TCRdb re-derived calls from the 5' RACE reads in MiXCR, one entry per CDR3 protein. Of around 300,000 distinct CDR3 sequences in the sample, approximately 8% were seen once. Sequenced input: PBMCs or a T cell subset sorted from them (not recorded which). These receptors all come from a man aged 18 to 35 who had mild COVID-19 (a few samples of this study predate the infection). Cell type and time point are not known.

This clonotype was detected only a few times. This sequence joins TRBV20-1 and TRBJ2-3; D uncertain. The CDR3 spans 13 residues. From germline, CDR1 is DFQATT and CDR2 SNEGSKA (reference sequence). Trimming took off 0 bases at V and 1 base at J, with 5 bases between the two ends. CDR3 coding DNA: TGCAGTGCTAGAGACAGCCGCACAGATACGCAGTATTTT. Translating gives CSARDSRTDTQYF.

The chain is built from TRBV6-5 and TRBJ2-5; 8 bases align to TRBD2. CDR1 is MNHEY and CDR2 is SVGAGI in the germline V gene. This CDR3 contains 16 residues. The junction had 6 bases not matched to a gene; V was cut back by 2 bases and J by 1 base. The CDR3 nucleotides are TGTGCCAGCAGTTACCAAGCGGGGGCCATCCAAGAGACCCAGTACTTC. It codes for CASSYQAGAIQETQYF.

The chain recombines TRBV7-8 with TRBJ2-1; D is perhaps TRBD2 (5 bases). CDR3 length equals 11 residues. Trimming shortened V by 5 bases and J by 10 bases, and 9 bases separated the two germline ends. CDR1 and CDR2 from the germline V gene are SGHVS and FQNEAQ. The DNA of the CDR3 is TGTGCCAGCAGCGCGCGAGGGGAGCAGTTCTTC. Amino acids: CASSARGEQFF.

This clonotype has more than one count but fewer than ten. This chain links TRBV6-5 with TRBJ1-1, with a possible D match to TRBD1 (6 bases). This CDR3 has 13 residues. The germline V and J ends were trimmed by 8 bases and 0 bases, with 10 bases remaining between them. Germline V gives CDR1 MNHEY, CDR2 SVGAGI. The CDR3 DNA follows: TGTGCCAGCCTCAACAGGGTGAACACTGAAGCTTTCTTT. Translating it yields CASLNRVNTEAFF.

The J gene is TRBJ1-1, the V gene TRBV5-6; perhaps TRBD1 as D (5 bases). Looked up from germline, CDR1 is SGHDT and CDR2 is YYEEEE. Trimming left V 4 bases short and J 9 bases short, with 13 bases between. CDR3 length: 12 residues. The CDR3 region has the DNA TGTGCCAGCAGCGGGACCCTAAATAAAGCTTTCTTT. The encoded protein is CASSGTLNKAFF.

The chain employs TRBV29-1 and TRBJ2-2; a possible D gene is TRBD2 (7 bases). Germline V lookup: CDR1 SQVTM, CDR2 ANQGSEA. There are 17 residues in the CDR3. Trimming took 4 bases from V and 2 from J, leaving 20 bases between them. The CDR3 loop is CSVGEGHGFPNTGELFF. DNA of the CDR3: TGCAGCGTTGGGGAGGGACACGGGTTTCCAAACACCGGGGAGCTGTTTTTT.

This clonotype was counted only a few times. The J gene is TRBJ1-1, the V gene TRBV7-2; D gene unclear. Trimming stripped 5 bases from V and 8 bases from J, with 12 bases between. Germline values: CDR1 SGHTA, CDR2 FQGNSA. This CDR3 is built from 12 residues. CDR3 in DNA: TGTGCCAGCAGCCCTCCGGGATCGGAAGCTTTCTTT. Encoded protein: CASSPPGSEAFF.

The J gene is TRBJ2-7, the V gene TRBV11-2, with D unresolved. The CDR3 has 14 residues. V was clipped by 2 bases and J by 0 bases, with 8 bases between them. The germline V gene encodes CDR1 SGHAT and CDR2 FQNNGV. The CDR3 nucleotides read TGTGCCAGCAGCTTATACCCAGACTCCTACGAGCAGTACTTC. It is translated as CASSLYPDSYEQYF.

This clonotype was counted ten times or more. The chain recombines TRBV7-2 with TRBJ1-5; no clear D gene. The CDR3 runs to 13 residues. Between the trimmed V and J ends, which lost 5 bases and 5 bases, there was a span of 10 bases. The germline V gene has CDR1 SGHTA and CDR2 FQGNSA. The DNA for the CDR3 is TGTGCCAGCAGCCAGCAGGCCGATCAGCCCCAGCATTTT. It specifies CASSQQADQPQHF.

This clonotype has only a few counts. This chain joins TRBV5-1 and TRBJ2-7, with 12 bases fitting TRBD1. CDR3 length: 15 amino acids. The V and J ends lost 4 bases and 2 bases, in that order; junction bases with no gene match: 4. Germline V CDR1 and CDR2: SGHRS, YFSETQ. In nucleotides, the CDR3 is TGCGCCAGCAGCCGCGGGACAGGGGGCACCTACGAGCAGTACTTC. Amino acid sequence: CASSRGTGGTYEQYF.

This clonotype showed up just a few times. This chain connects TRBV18 to TRBJ2-5; no definite D call. The germline gives CDR1 KGHSH, CDR2 LQKENI. V was cut by 5 bases and J by 5 bases, with 9 bases left in between. CDR3 length: 12 residues. For the CDR3, the DNA is TGTGCCAGCTCAAGGGTGGACGAGACCCAGTACTTC. It codes for CASSRVDETQYF.

The rearrangement uses TRBV7-9 and TRBJ1-2; D is unclear. The CDR3 runs 16 residues. CDR1 is SEHNR, CDR2 FQNEAQ, per germline (reference sequence). With 3 bases removed from V and 3 bases from J, the gap between germline ends came to 17 bases. The CDR3 region is CASSFGLSGVHYGYTF. CDR3 DNA: TGTGCCAGCAGCTTCGGACTTTCCGGGGTACACTATGGCTACACCTTC.

This clonotype appeared a few times. The V and J genes are TRBV4-1 and TRBJ1-6; D is uncertain. V lost 1 base and J lost 5, with 9 bases in between. There are 15 residues in the CDR3. CDR1 and CDR2 from the germline V gene are MGHRA and YSYEKL. CDR3 nucleotide sequence: TGCGCCAGCAGCCAAGCTCCCACAGATAATTCACCCCTCCACTTT. Translating it yields CASSQAPTDNSPLHF.

In regard to this clonotype: Germline and junction disagree at one end, which may indicate a read error. The chain carries TRBV5-1 and TRBJ2-6; TRBD1 or TRBD2 may be the D gene (6 bases each). The CDR3 consists of 14 residues. CDR1 SGHRS and CDR2 YFSETQ come from the germline V gene. The CDR3 reads CDSRRGLGANVLTF. The CDR3 DNA reads as TGCGACAGCAGACGGGGGCTCGGGGCCAACGTCCTGACTTTC.

The CDR3 DNA is TGTGCCAGCAGTTTCGACCCTTCAGGTCAGCCCCAGCATTTT. It translates to CASSFDPSGQPQHF. The V gene is TRBV27, the J gene TRBJ1-5; D not certain. Germline V gives CDR1 MNHEY, CDR2 SMNVEV (reference sequence). The CDR3 has 14 amino acids. Trimming took 3 bases from V and 6 from J, leaving 12 bases between them.

This clonotype was recorded a few times. This chain links TRBV7-9 with TRBJ1-1; D ambiguous. The ends were cut back, 10 bases at V and 5 bases at J, with 17 bases in the middle. The CDR3 runs 13 residues. Germline loops: CDR1 SEHNR, CDR2 FQNEAQ (reference sequence). CDR3 sequence reads: CATRRVLGTEAFF. The CDR3 DNA sequence: TGTGCCACCCGACGGGTTCTGGGGACTGAAGCTTTCTTT.

This clonotype was counted ten times or more. This chain uses TRBV11-2 with TRBJ1-6; D not certain. The CDR3 is 17 amino acids. The V end lost 1 base, the J end lost 5 bases, and 15 bases lay between the germline ends. CDR1 and CDR2 from the germline V gene are SGHAT and FQNNGV. The CDR3 DNA sequence: TGTGCCAGCAGCTTAGTTTCAGAACCCTGGGATAATTCACCCCTCCACTTT. It specifies CASSLVSEPWDNSPLHF.

This clonotype was detected many times. The J gene is TRBJ2-5, the V gene TRBV10-3, with D maybe TRBD1 (5 bases). CDR3 length: 14 residues. V lost 0 bases, J lost 4 bases, and 9 bases lay in between. CDR1 is ENHRY and CDR2 is SYGVKD in the germline V gene. CDR3 region: CAISESVQGETQYF. CDR3 coding DNA: TGTGCCATCAGTGAGTCGGTGCAGGGAGAGACCCAGTACTTC.

This chain connects TRBV20-1 to TRBJ1-3, with D perhaps matching TRBD1 (5 bases). The CDR3 totals 14 residues. The V gene's germline CDR1 is DFQATT and CDR2 SNEGSKA (reference sequence). V was clipped by 3 bases and J by 2 bases, with 11 bases between them. In DNA, the CDR3 is TGCAGTGCTAGTTCCGGGGGGGCTGGAAACACCATATATTTT. Translating it yields CSASSGGAGNTIYF.

The chain joins TRBV29-1 to TRBJ1-4, with D possibly being TRBD1 (5 bases). V was clipped by 4 bases and J by 8 bases, with 23 bases between them. This CDR3 is 16 amino acids long. CDR1 SQVTM and CDR2 ANQGSEA come from the germline V gene. In DNA form, the CDR3 reads TGCAGCGTTGTAATTATGAGTCGGCAGGGAAGGGAAAAACTGTTTTTT. Translating it yields CSVVIMSRQGREKLFF. The variable domain in full, completed from reference TRBV29-1 and TRBJ1-4, reads SAVISQKPSRDICQRGTSLTIQCQVDSQVTMMFWYRQQPGQSLTLIATANQGSEATYESGFVIDKFPISRPNLTFSTLTVSNMSPEDSSIYLCSVVIMSRQGREKLFFGSGTQLSVL.

The sample holds many counts of this clonotype. V usage is TRBV4-2 and J usage is TRBJ2-6; D ambiguous. V dropped 0 bases and J dropped 1 base, with 13 bases sitting between them. The CDR3 has 18 amino acids. Germline CDR1 is LGHNA and CDR2 is YNFKEQ. The CDR3 DNA reads as TGTGCCAGCAGCCAAGATTCGGTCGGGCCGTCTGGGGCCAACGTCCTGACTTTC. As protein: CASSQDSVGPSGANVLTF.

The V and J genes are TRBV20-1 and TRBJ2-3; possibly TRBD2 for D (7 bases). The CDR3 spans 15 residues. Trimming removed 1 base from V and 0 bases from J, with 11 bases in between. The V gene's germline CDR1 is DFQATT and CDR2 SNEGSKA (reference sequence). CDR3 bases: TGCAGTGCTAGAGCGGGGGGCGGGAGCACAGATACGCAGTATTTT. It yields the protein CSARAGGGSTDTQYF.

The chain recombines TRBV6-1 with TRBJ1-5; no clear D. The ends were cut back, 3 bases at V and 4 bases at J, with 10 bases in the middle. Germline CDR1 is MNHNS and CDR2 is SASEGT. This CDR3 comprises 14 residues. This CDR3 is CASSDEGKNQPQHF. CDR3 DNA: TGTGCCAGCAGTGATGAGGGTAAGAATCAGCCCCAGCATTTT.

The rearrangement links TRBV7-9 to TRBJ2-2; TRBD1 might be the D (6 bases). Per germline, CDR1 SEHNR and CDR2 FQNEAQ (reference sequence). V was clipped by 2 bases and J by 5 bases, with 12 bases between them. The CDR3 runs to 15 residues. CDR3 coding DNA: TGTGCCAGCAGCTTATTACAGGGCTTTACCGGGGAGCTGTTTTTT. Protein: CASSLLQGFTGELFF. Variable domain in full (rest from reference TRBV7-9 and TRBJ2-2): DTGVSQNPRHKITKRGQNVTFRCDPISEHNRLYWYRQTLGQGPEFLTYFQNEAQLEKSRLLSDRFSAERPKGSFSTLEIQRTEQGDSAMYLCASSLLQGFTGELFFGEGSRLTVL.

CDR3 region: CASSSRDSKETQYF. The CDR3 DNA reads as TGTGCCAGCAGCTCCCGGGACAGTAAAGAGACCCAGTACTTC. The chain joins TRBV7-6 to TRBJ2-5, with TRBD1 identical over 7 bases. CDR1 and CDR2 from the germline V gene are SGHVS and FNYEAQ. The CDR3 consists of 14 residues. V lost 4 bases to trimming and J lost 3 bases; unmatched junction nucleotides: 5.

This clonotype occurred many times. The gene calls are TRBV30 and TRBJ2-4; D is undetermined. Germline CDR1 reads GTSNPN; CDR2 reads SVGIG (reference sequence). This CDR3 contains 13 residues. Trimming removed 7 bases from V and 4 bases from J, with 14 bases in between. The CDR3 sequence: CASLGPEKNIQYF. CDR3 in DNA: TGTGCCTCGCTGGGTCCGGAAAAAAACATTCAGTACTTC.

There are a few counts of this clonotype. The chain carries TRBV4-1 and TRBJ2-7, with TRBD1 matching 10 bases. The V gene end was trimmed by 5 bases and the J gene end by 5 bases; junction bases not matched to a gene: 3. This CDR3 has 13 residues. Looked up from germline, CDR1 is MGHRA and CDR2 is YSYEKL. The CDR3: CASSRQGADEQYF. The CDR3 DNA reads TGCGCCAGCAGCAGACAGGGGGCAGACGAGCAGTACTTC.

This clonotype showed up just a few times. The chain combines TRBV3-1 with TRBJ1-2, with a possible D match to TRBD1 (5 bases). Germline-derived CDR1 and CDR2 are LGHDT and YNNKEL (reference sequence). This CDR3 contains 13 residues. Trimming cost V 1 base and J 8 bases, with 11 bases left between them. CDR3 region: CASSQGGLLGYTF. The CDR3 region has the DNA TGTGCCAGCAGCCAAGGGGGCCTCCTAGGCTACACCTTC.

The table lists this clonotype with a few counts. The chain employs TRBV10-3 and TRBJ2-7; possibly TRBD1 or TRBD2 for D (7 bases each). This CDR3 region has 15 residues. Trimming cost V 6 bases and J 6 bases, with 21 bases left between them. Germline CDR1 is ENHRY and CDR2 is SYGVKD. CDR3 sequence: CAIRGSGGGEGEQYF. DNA for the CDR3: TGTGCCATCAGAGGATCAGGGGGGGGAGAAGGCGAGCAGTACTTC.